Listed here is a single TCR beta chain. The Seattle site enrolled patients during active infection and followed them longitudinally. The sample is drawn from a study of blood T cell repertoires in COVID-19. Study at large: Sites in the United States, Italy and Spain provided acute and convalescent COVID-19 samples. The analysed material was cDNA or gDNA that came from T cells, B-cell-depleted T cells, or PBMCs.

Original analysis: Nucleated cell counts were estimated from reference gene primer amplification. The repertoire was sequenced with immunoSEQ multiplex PCR; TCRdb's copy has only in-frame clones and lacks some. V and J calls plus clone size are reproduced from that table; the DNA served to infer D and trimming. The sample consists of about 280,000 clones, roughly 86% of them appearing once. This TCR was recovered from a woman in her twenties or thirties with COVID-19, enrolled during active disease. The material sequenced was peripheral blood.

CDR3 nucleotides: TGTGCCACCAGTGATTTGTTCGGGACGAACACCGGGGAGCTGTTTTTT. Its protein is CATSDLFGTNTGELFF. The V gene is TRBV24-1, the J gene TRBJ2-2; D is perhaps TRBD2 (5 bases). Germline V lookup: CDR1 KGHDR, CDR2 SFDVKD. The CDR3 length is 16 residues. Trimming stripped 0 bases from V and 0 bases from J, with 7 bases between.